The 5 T cell receptor beta chains listed next were all sequenced from one sample in a study of T cell responses to AZD1222 COVID-19 vaccine. Profiled with immunoSEQ multiplex PCR; TCRdb holds only in-frame clones, not every one. The data contain more than 95,000 clones, 87% of them singletons. The sample was peripheral blood, taken on day 0 of AZD1222 vaccination. These TCRs come from an adult in good health.

The chain links TRBV5-5 to TRBJ1-1; D ambiguous. The CDR3 runs to 15 residues. The germline gives CDR1 SGHKS, CDR2 YYEKEE (reference sequence). Between the trimmed V and J ends, which lost 4 bases and 0 bases, there was a span of 13 bases. The CDR3 nucleotides read TGTGCCAGCAGCCCCCCAACCGGGATGAACACTGAAGCTTTCTTT. Its translation is CASSPPTGMNTEAFF.

There are a few counts of this clone. V gene TRBV5-1 combines with J gene TRBJ2-3; D gene uncertain. Deletions cut 2 bases from V and 4 bases from J, with 11 bases between. Per the germline V gene, CDR1 is SGHRS and CDR2 is YFSETQ. The CDR3 totals 14 residues. CDR3 nucleotides: TGCGCCAGCAGCTTAATGGTAGCAGCAGATACGCAGTATTTT. It specifies CASSLMVAADTQYF.

The chain joins TRBV6-1 to TRBJ2-7; TRBD2 matches 9 bases. V dropped 2 bases and J dropped 0; count of bases not matched to a gene: 2. Germline V gives CDR1 MNHNS, CDR2 SASEGT. CDR3 length equals 15 residues. CDR3 residues: CASSENSGSSYEQYF. The DNA for the CDR3 is TGTGCCAGCAGTGAAAATAGCGGGAGCTCCTACGAGCAGTACTTC.

Only one count was recorded for this clone. V gene TRBV19 combines with J gene TRBJ2-3; D perhaps matches TRBD1 (5 bases). Germline CDR1 and CDR2: LNHDA and SQIVND (reference sequence). The CDR3 contains 14 residues. The germline V and J ends were trimmed by 3 bases and 6 bases, with 13 bases remaining between them. This CDR3 reads CASSINQRGDTQYF. The DNA for the CDR3 is TGTGCCAGTAGTATTAACCAAAGGGGCGATACGCAGTATTTT.

This clone was seen more than once but under ten times. The chain has TRBV7-6 and TRBJ2-2; 8 nucleotides align to TRBD1. The V gene end was trimmed by 4 bases and the J gene end by 5 bases; junction bases not matched to a gene: 3. CDR1 is SGHVS, CDR2 FNYEAQ, per germline. The CDR3 is 14 amino acids. In DNA, the CDR3 is TGTGCCAGCAGCTGGACAGGGTGGACCGGGGAGCTGTTTTTT. As protein: CASSWTGWTGELFF.